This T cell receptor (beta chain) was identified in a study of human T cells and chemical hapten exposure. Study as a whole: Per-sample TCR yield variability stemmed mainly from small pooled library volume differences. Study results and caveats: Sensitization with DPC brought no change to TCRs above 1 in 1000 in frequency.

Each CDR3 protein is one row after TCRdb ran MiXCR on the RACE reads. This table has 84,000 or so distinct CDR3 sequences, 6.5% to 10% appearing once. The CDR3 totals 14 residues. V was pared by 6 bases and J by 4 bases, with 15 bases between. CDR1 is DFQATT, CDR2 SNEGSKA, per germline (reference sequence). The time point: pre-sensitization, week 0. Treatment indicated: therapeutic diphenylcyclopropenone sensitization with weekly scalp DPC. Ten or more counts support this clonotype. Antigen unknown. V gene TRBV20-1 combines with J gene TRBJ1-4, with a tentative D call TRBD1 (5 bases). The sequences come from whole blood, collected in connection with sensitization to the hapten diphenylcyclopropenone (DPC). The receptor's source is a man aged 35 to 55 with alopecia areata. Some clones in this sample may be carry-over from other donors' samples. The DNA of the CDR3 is TGCAGTGCCCCGGACATGGTAATTAATGAAAAACTGTTTTTT. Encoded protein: CSAPDMVINEKLFF.